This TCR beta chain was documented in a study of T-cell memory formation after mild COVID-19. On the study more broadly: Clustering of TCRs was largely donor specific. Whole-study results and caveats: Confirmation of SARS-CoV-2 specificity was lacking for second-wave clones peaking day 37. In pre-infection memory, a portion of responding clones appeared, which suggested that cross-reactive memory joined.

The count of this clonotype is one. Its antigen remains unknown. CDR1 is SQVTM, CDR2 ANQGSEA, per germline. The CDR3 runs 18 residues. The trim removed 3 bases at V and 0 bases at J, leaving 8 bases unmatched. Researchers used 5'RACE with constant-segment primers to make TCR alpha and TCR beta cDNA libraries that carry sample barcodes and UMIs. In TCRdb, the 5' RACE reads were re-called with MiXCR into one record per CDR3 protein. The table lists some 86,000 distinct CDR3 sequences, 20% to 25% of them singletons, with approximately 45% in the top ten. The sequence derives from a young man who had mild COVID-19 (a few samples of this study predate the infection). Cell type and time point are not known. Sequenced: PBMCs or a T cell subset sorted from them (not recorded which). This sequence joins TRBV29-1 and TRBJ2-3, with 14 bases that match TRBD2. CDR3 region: CSVDTRTSGGSSTDTQYF. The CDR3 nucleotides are TGCAGCGTTGATACTAGGACTAGCGGGGGGTCTAGCACAGATACGCAGTATTTT.